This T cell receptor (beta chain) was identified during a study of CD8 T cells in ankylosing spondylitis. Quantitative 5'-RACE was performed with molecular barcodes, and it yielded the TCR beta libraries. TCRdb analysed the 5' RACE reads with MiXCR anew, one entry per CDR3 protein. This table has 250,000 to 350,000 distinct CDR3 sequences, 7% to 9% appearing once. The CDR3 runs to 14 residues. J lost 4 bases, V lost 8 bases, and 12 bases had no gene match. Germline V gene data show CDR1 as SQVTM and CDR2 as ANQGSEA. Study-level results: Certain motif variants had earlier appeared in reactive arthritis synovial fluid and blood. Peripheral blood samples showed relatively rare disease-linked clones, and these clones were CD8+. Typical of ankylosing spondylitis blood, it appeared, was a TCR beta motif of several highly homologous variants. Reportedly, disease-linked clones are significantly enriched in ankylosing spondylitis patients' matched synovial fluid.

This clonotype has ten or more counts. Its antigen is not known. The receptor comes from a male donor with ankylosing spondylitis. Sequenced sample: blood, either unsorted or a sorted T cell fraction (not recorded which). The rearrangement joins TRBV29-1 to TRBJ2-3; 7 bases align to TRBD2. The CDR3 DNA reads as TGCAGCCGCACGGAGGGCGGGAGTGCAGATACGCAGTATTTT. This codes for CSRTEGGSADTQYF.